This entry lists 3 T cell receptor beta chains sequenced from one sample in a study of blood T cell repertoires in COVID-19. Only in-frame clones appear in the TCRdb table, and some are missing; sequencing was by immunoSEQ multiplex PCR. The sample carries over 130,000 clones, around 87% recorded once. Input material: peripheral blood. The receptors were gathered from a human donor in a cohort sampled during active COVID-19.

The rearrangement uses TRBV7-9 and TRBJ2-5; D is uncertain. The CDR3 totals 9 residues. V was cut by 4 bases and J by 13 bases, with 7 bases left in between. Germline assignment: CDR1 SEHNR and CDR2 FQNEAQ (reference sequence). CDR3 residues: CASSSPRYF. For the CDR3, the DNA is TGTGCCAGCAGCTCCCCTCGGTACTTC.

The chain joins TRBV18 to TRBJ2-5; possible D gene TRBD2, 6 bases. The V gene's germline CDR1 is KGHSH and CDR2 LQKENI. V gave up 7 bases and J gave up 5 bases, with 26 bases separating them. The CDR3 length is 17 residues. This chain's CDR3 is CASFEAGSRGTNETQYF. Written as DNA, the CDR3 is TGTGCCAGCTTCGAAGCCGGGAGCCGAGGCACGAACGAGACCCAGTACTTC.

The chain recombines TRBV11-2 with TRBJ2-2; possibly TRBD1 for D (6 bases). V lost 4 bases and J lost 5, with 14 bases in between. From germline, CDR1 is SGHAT and CDR2 FQNNGV. This CDR3 region has 15 residues. For the CDR3, the DNA is TGTGCCAGCAGCTCGGGCAGGGGCGGTACCGGGGAGCTGTTTTTT. Residues: CASSSGRGGTGELFF.